The following is a T cell receptor (beta chain) sequence with its context. Its target is unknown. Second-dose recipients at about 4 or about 12 weeks were treated as one pooled group. This sample is part of a study of T cell responses to AZD1222 COVID-19 vaccine. Findings of the study overall: Per reports, nearly half of all spike-specific TCRs target regions that are unmutated in variants. The CD4 TCRs associated with vaccination extended across spike and predominated at 160-218 and 743-854.

Measured with immunoSEQ multiplex PCR; TCRdb has only the in-frame clones, and not every one. Of about 160,000 clones in the sample, 70% to 90% were seen once. The receptor comes from an adult who received the AZD1222 COVID-19 vaccine. Sequenced material: peripheral blood, taken 28 days after the second AZD1222 dose.

The CDR3 protein is CASSFVPTPYEQYF. For the CDR3, the DNA is TGCGCCAGCAGCTTCGTCCCAACCCCGTACGAGCAGTACTTC. The rearrangement links TRBV5-1 to TRBJ2-7; D call uncertain. Between the trimmed V and J ends, which lost 2 bases and 4 bases, there was a span of 13 bases. The CDR3 is made up of 14 amino acids. CDR1 and CDR2 from the germline V gene are SGHRS and YFSETQ.